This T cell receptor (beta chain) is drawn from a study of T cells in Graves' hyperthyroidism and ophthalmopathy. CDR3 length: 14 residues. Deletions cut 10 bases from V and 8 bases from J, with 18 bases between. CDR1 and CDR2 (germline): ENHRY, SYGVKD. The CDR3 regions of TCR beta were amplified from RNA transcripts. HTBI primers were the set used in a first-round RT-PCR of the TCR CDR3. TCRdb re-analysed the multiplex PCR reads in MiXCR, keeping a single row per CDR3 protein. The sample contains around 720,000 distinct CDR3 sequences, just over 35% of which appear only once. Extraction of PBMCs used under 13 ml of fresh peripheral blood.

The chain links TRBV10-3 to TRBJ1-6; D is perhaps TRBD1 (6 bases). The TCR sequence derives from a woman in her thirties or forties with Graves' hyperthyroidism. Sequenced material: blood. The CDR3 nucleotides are TGTGCCAGCAGGCTGGACAGCCTATATTCACCCCTCCACTTT. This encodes CASRLDSLYSPLHF.